This T cell receptor (beta chain) was recorded in a study of long-term antiretroviral therapy in people with HIV. About the study: Initial samples were collected about a decade before the 2015 immediate-ART recommendation.

This CDR3 has 13 residues. Germline V lookup: CDR1 SGHAT, CDR2 FQNNGV. Trimming removed 6 bases from V and 5 bases from J, with 13 bases in between. This clone was picked up one time. Its antigen is unknown. Broader study findings: Diversity increased after ART yet remained lower than in transplant donor controls.

This was the immunoSEQ v3.0 assay at survey level. Produced via immunoSEQ multiplex PCR; TCRdb's table is partial and in-frame only. This sample has about 22,000 clones; around four fifths occur once, and the top ten carry 3.9%. No fewer than two post-ART and no fewer than one pre-ART PBMC samples existed for each donor. The chain carries TRBV11-2 and TRBJ2-5; D may be TRBD2 (6 bases). The source of this sequence is a man younger than 35 with HIV. The sequenced sample was unsorted PBMCs, obtained 4 years after starting antiretroviral therapy. CDR3 bases: TGTGCCAGCAGGGAGGGCATGAAGGAGACCCAGTACTTC. Translating gives CASREGMKETQYF.